This T cell receptor (beta chain) emerged from a study of blood T cell repertoires in COVID-19. Sequencing used immunoSEQ multiplex PCR; TCRdb keeps in-frame clones, though not all of them. Seen here are some 190,000 clones, around 85% observed once, and the top ten hold around 7.5%. Specimen: peripheral blood. The receptor comes from a woman aged 60-75 years with acute or convalescent COVID-19.

Here the CDR3 reads CASSEVARNTGELFF. The CDR3 nucleotides read TGTGCCAGCAGCGAAGTAGCGAGGAACACCGGGGAGCTGTTTTTT. This chain connects TRBV9 to TRBJ2-2, with a weak D call TRBD2 (5 bases). Germline CDR1 is SGDLS and CDR2 is YYNGEE. CDR3 length equals 15 residues. Trimming cost V 3 bases and J 1 base, with 10 bases left between them.